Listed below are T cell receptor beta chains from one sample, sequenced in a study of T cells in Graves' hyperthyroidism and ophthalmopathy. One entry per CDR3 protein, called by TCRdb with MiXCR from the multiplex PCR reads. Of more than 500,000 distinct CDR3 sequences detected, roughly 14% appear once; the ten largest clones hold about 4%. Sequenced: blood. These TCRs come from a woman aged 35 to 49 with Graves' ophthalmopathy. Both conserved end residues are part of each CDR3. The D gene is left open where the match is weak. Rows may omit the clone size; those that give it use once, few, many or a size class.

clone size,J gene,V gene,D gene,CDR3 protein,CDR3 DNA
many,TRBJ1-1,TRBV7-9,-,CASSSFQGNTEAFF,TGTGCCAGCAGCTCTTTTCAGGGGAACACTGAAGCTTTCTTT
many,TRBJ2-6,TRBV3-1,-,CASSQIQSSGANVLTF,TGTGCCAGCAGCCAAATACAGAGCTCTGGGGCCAACGTCCTGACTTTC
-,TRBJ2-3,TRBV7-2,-,CASRGLADTQYF,TGTGCCAGCAGGGGGTTGGCAGATACGCAGTATTTT
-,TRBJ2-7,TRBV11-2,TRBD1,CASSQQGLPSSYEQYF,TGTGCCAGCAGCCAACAGGGGCTCCCAAGCTCCTACGAGCAGTACTTC
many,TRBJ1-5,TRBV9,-,CASSSGIHQPQHF,TGTGCCAGCAGCTCGGGTATCCATCAGCCCCAGCATTTT
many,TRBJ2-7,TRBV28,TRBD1,CASSLGGQGVYEQYF,TGTGCCAGCAGTTTAGGGGGACAGGGGGTCTACGAGCAGTACTTC
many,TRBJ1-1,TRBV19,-,CASSQGRLQSEAFF,TGTGCCAGTAGCCAGGGACGGCTTCAATCGGAAGCTTTCTTT
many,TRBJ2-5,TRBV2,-,CASSVDKQETQYF,TGTGCCAGCAGCGTCGACAAGCAAGAGACCCAGTACTTC
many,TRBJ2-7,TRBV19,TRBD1,CASSIVGQSSYEQYF,TGTGCCAGTAGTATCGTGGGACAGAGCTCCTACGAGCAGTACTTC
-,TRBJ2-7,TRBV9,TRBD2,CASSPYSGISSYEQYF,TGTGCCAGCAGCCCATATAGCGGGATAAGCTCCTACGAGCAGTACTTC
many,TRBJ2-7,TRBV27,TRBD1,CASSLTGTGAEQYF,TGTGCCAGCAGTCTCACCGGGACAGGGGCCGAGCAGTACTTC
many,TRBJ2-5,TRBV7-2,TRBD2,CASSSTSGRALRAQYF,TGTGCCAGCAGCTCCACGTCCGGGAGGGCCTTAAGGGCCCAGTACTTC
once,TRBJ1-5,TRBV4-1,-,CASSQDTKDQPQHF,TGCGCCAGCAGCCAGGATACCAAAGATCAGCCCCAGCATTTT
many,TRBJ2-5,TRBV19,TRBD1,CASSTTGLETQYF,TGTGCCAGTAGCACGACAGGGCTAGAGACCCAGTACTTC
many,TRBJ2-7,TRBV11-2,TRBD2,CASSVGGGRSPYEQYF,TGTGCCAGCAGCGTGGGGGGCGGGAGGTCCCCCTACGAGCAGTACTTC
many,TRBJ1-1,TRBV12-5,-,CASGFGRNTEAFF,TGTGCTAGTGGTTTCGGACGGAACACTGAAGCTTTCTTT
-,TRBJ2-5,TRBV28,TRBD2,CASSAGLAGGQETRYF,TGTGCCAGCAGTGCCGGACTAGCGGGAGGGCAAGAGACCCGGTACTTC
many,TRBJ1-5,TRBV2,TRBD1,CASSEWGRGGSNQPQHF,TGTGCCAGCAGTGAGTGGGGCAGGGGGGGAAGCAATCAGCCCCAGCATTTT
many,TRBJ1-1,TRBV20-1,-,CSANEVEAFF,TGCAGTGCTAACGAGGTTGAAGCTTTCTTT
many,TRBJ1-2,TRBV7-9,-,CASSLAGDNYGYTF,TGTGCCAGCAGCTTAGCAGGAGATAACTATGGCTACACCTTC